The 19 T cell receptor beta chains below all came from one sample that was sequenced in a study of neurological immune-mediated disorders. MiXCR was run by TCRdb on the 5' RACE reads, yielding one entry per CDR3 protein. The table shows about 32,000 distinct CDR3 sequences, with less than 15% occurring only once. Time point: technical triplicate 2. Specimen: CD4+ T cells from blood. These receptor sequences come from a female donor with HTLV-1-associated myelopathy (HAM/TSP).

Regarding this clonotype: The limits of the CDR3 on the DNA are not certain, so only TCRdb's listed CDR3 is given. The chain uses TRBV5-1 and TRBJ1-1. Germline CDR1 and CDR2: SGHRS and YFSETQ. Ends included, the CDR3 has 20 residues. CDR3 residues: CASSFYICSARPDPNTEAFF.

This clonotype was observed many times. The chain couples TRBV5-1 to TRBJ2-7, with TRBD2 identical over 11 bases. The germline CDR1 and CDR2 sequences are SGHRS and YFSETQ. V lost 4 bases to trimming and J lost 3 bases; unmatched junction nucleotides: 18. The CDR3 loop spans 19 amino acids. CDR3 sequence (DNA): TGCGCCAGCAGCCTTGGGCTAGCGGGAGGCCTTCCCAAGGTCTACGAGCAGTACTTC. It yields the protein CASSLGLAGGLPKVYEQYF.

Many counts were recorded for this clonotype. The genes are TRBV5-1 and TRBJ2-5; TRBD1 might be the D (6 bases). The CDR3 contains 14 residues. From germline, CDR1 is SGHRS and CDR2 YFSETQ. Trimming removed 3 bases from V and 1 base from J, with 10 bases in between. The CDR3 region has the DNA TGCGCCAGCAGCTCCGGACAGTTCCAAGAGACCCAGTACTTC. This sequence encodes CASSSGQFQETQYF.

This clonotype has at least ten counts. V and J are TRBV4-2 and TRBJ1-5; D might be TRBD1 (6 bases). The CDR3 spans 16 residues. Germline CDR1 and CDR2: LGHNA and YNFKEQ. V was pared by 0 bases and J by 1 base, with 10 bases between. The CDR3 coding sequence is TGTGCCAGCAGCCAAGAACAGGGCAGGAGCAATCAGCCCCAGCATTTT. Its protein product is CASSQEQGRSNQPQHF.

The sample holds many counts of this clonotype. The rearrangement uses TRBV5-1 and TRBJ1-1, with TRBD1 matching 8 bases. V lost 5 bases, J lost 1 base, and 10 bases stayed unmatched. Germline lookup yields CDR1 SGHRS and CDR2 YFSETQ. This CDR3 region has 16 residues. CDR3 DNA sequence: TGCGCCAGCAGGGGAGGAGACAGGGGATGGAACACTGAAGCTTTCTTT. It is translated as CASRGGDRGWNTEAFF. Full variable domain (missing parts from reference TRBV5-1 and TRBJ1-1): KAGVTQTPRYLIKTRGQQVTLSCSPISGHRSVSWYQQTPGQGLQFLFEYFSETQRNKGNFPGRFSGRQFSNSRSEMNVSTLELGDSALYLCASRGGDRGWNTEAFFGQGTRLTVV.

This clonotype has a count of ten or more. J is TRBJ2-2 and V is TRBV20-1; maybe TRBD2 (7 bases). Germline values: CDR1 DFQATT, CDR2 SNEGSKA (reference sequence). The CDR3 is 15 amino acids. V was cut by 4 bases and J by 1 base, with 13 bases left in between. The CDR3 is CSAIFRGGNTGELFF. CDR3 nucleotides: TGCAGTGCTATCTTTAGGGGGGGGAACACCGGGGAGCTGTTTTTT.

The gene calls are TRBV11-1 and TRBJ2-2; D tentatively fits TRBD1 or TRBD2 (5 bases each). V was shortened by 5 bases and J by 3 bases, with 13 bases between the two germline ends. There are 15 residues in the CDR3. Germline CDR1 SGHAT, CDR2 FQDESV (reference sequence). CDR3 sequence: CASSRKTADTGELFF. The CDR3 nucleotides read TGTGCCAGCAGCCGGAAGACAGCGGACACCGGGGAGCTGTTTTTT.

At least ten counts were recorded for this clonotype. This CDR3 is CSASPTYTTFGYEQYF. The CDR3 DNA reads as TGCAGTGCTAGCCCCACTTACACGACCTTTGGGTACGAGCAGTACTTC. This chain links TRBV20-1 with TRBJ2-7; D is unclear. The CDR3 has 16 residues. V was clipped by 3 bases and J by 4 bases, with 22 bases between them. CDR1 and CDR2 (germline): DFQATT, SNEGSKA (reference sequence).

This clonotype was seen at least ten times. V and J are TRBV12-3 or TRBV12-4 and TRBJ1-5, with no clear D. V was shortened by 3 bases and J by 3 bases, with 6 bases between the two germline ends. This CDR3 comprises 13 residues. The CDR3 spells CASSFISNQPQHF. The CDR3 DNA follows: TGTGCCAGCAGTTTCATATCCAATCAGCCCCAGCATTTT.

Ten or more counts support this clonotype. The V and J genes are TRBV6-2 or TRBV6-3 and TRBJ1-6; possibly TRBD1 for D (5 bases). There are 16 residues in the CDR3. V lost 0 bases to trimming and J lost 4 bases, with 10 bases between them. Germline V gene lookup returns CDR1 MNHEY and CDR2 SVGEGT. In nucleotides, the CDR3 is TGTGCCAGCAGTTACTCGAGACGGGGGTATAATTCACCCCTCCACTTT. Its translation is CASSYSRRGYNSPLHF.

This clonotype was observed at least ten times. The chain has TRBV4-3 and TRBJ1-1; D is perhaps TRBD1 (5 bases). Germline-derived CDR1 and CDR2 are LGHNA and YSLEER. The CDR3 covers 15 residues. Trimming pared 6 bases from V and 1 base from J, leaving 15 bases between. CDR3 region: CASSPTVERNTEAFF. The CDR3 region has the DNA TGCGCCAGCAGTCCGACAGTGGAGAGGAACACTGAAGCTTTCTTT.

Ten or more counts support this clonotype. The chain joins TRBV20-1 to TRBJ2-3, with 9 bases identical to TRBD2. This CDR3 has 13 residues. V was pared by 5 bases and J by 6 bases, with 6 bases of the junction left unmatched. Per germline, CDR1 DFQATT and CDR2 SNEGSKA (reference sequence). DNA of the CDR3: TGCAGTGCTGGCGGGGGGGCGAGGGATACGCAGTATTTT. Protein sequence: CSAGGGARDTQYF.

This clonotype was counted at least ten times. V usage is TRBV7-3 and J usage is TRBJ2-3; D unresolved. Trimming removed 1 base at V and 0 bases at J, with 5 bases between. Germline assignment: CDR1 SGHTA and CDR2 FQGTGA. This CDR3 spans 14 amino acids. CDR3 residues: CASSLMGSTDTQYF. For the CDR3, the DNA is TGTGCCAGCAGCTTAATGGGTAGCACAGATACGCAGTATTTT.

This clonotype was observed many times. A read error may explain this, as a much larger clone is one base away. J is TRBJ2-3 and V is TRBV7-9, with TRBD2 identical over 8 bases. This CDR3 is built from 15 residues. The junction had 16 bases not matched to a gene; V was cut back by 10 bases and J by 7 bases. CDR1 is SEHNR, CDR2 FQNEAQ, per germline (reference sequence). CDR3 sequence reads: CANSLDEREGHTQYF. The CDR3 DNA follows: TGTGCCAACAGTTTAGATGAACGGGAGGGACATACGCAGTATTTT. The variable domain in full, with the rest retrieved from reference TRBV7-9 and TRBJ2-3, is DTGVSQNPRHKITKRGQNVTFRCDPISEHNRLYWYRQTLGQGPEFLTYFQNEAQLEKSRLLSDRFSAERPKGSFSTLEIQRTEQGDSAMYLCANSLDEREGHTQYFGPGTRLTVL.

This clonotype was seen ten or more times. This chain uses TRBV6-1 with TRBJ1-5; D uncertain. Trimming took 2 bases from V and 0 from J, leaving 11 bases between them. The CDR3 has 16 residues. The germline CDR1 and CDR2 sequences are MNHNS and SASEGT. CDR3 sequence (DNA): TGTGCCAGCAGTGAACGAGGCGCTTATAGCAATCAGCCCCAGCATTTT. Amino acids: CASSERGAYSNQPQHF.

V usage is TRBV5-1 and J usage is TRBJ1-2; tentative D call: TRBD1 (6 bases). CDR3 length equals 13 residues. Germline V gene sequence: CDR1 SGHRS, CDR2 YFSETQ. V shed 6 bases and J shed 3 bases, with 12 bases lying between them. Here the CDR3 reads CASTPGTHYGYTF. In DNA, the CDR3 is TGCGCCAGCACCCCCGGGACACACTATGGCTACACCTTC. Drawing the rest from reference TRBV5-1 and TRBJ1-2, the complete variable domain is KAGVTQTPRYLIKTRGQQVTLSCSPISGHRSVSWYQQTPGQGLQFLFEYFSETQRNKGNFPGRFSGRQFSNSRSEMNVSTLELGDSALYLCASTPGTHYGYTFGSGTRLTVV.

V gene TRBV20-1 combines with J gene TRBJ1-5; 8 bases fit TRBD1. The CDR3 sequence is 15 residues long. Trimming took 6 bases from V and 3 from J; bases not matched to a gene: 10. Germline V gives CDR1 DFQATT, CDR2 SNEGSKA (reference sequence). The CDR3 protein is CSAWTGTGHNQPQHF. Written as DNA, the CDR3 is TGCAGTGCATGGACCGGGACAGGCCACAATCAGCCCCAGCATTTT.

This clonotype was counted at least ten times. This chain links TRBV6-1 with TRBJ2-1, with 8 bases lining up with TRBD1. The CDR3 is 15 amino acids. With 5 bases clipped from V and 1 base from J, the junction kept 4 bases outside the gene matches. Per germline, CDR1 MNHNS and CDR2 SASEGT. CDR3 nucleotide sequence: TGTGCCAGCAGTAACCGGGACAGGTCCTACAATGAGCAGTTCTTC. This sequence encodes CASSNRDRSYNEQFF.

This clonotype was recorded at least ten times. The CDR3 DNA reads as TGCGCCAGCAGCTCGTCCGGACCAGGGGGGAGCACAGATACGCAGTATTTT. This encodes CASSSSGPGGSTDTQYF. V and J are TRBV5-1 and TRBJ2-3; weak D call: TRBD1 (7 bases). The V gene lost 3 bases and the J gene lost 0 bases, with 17 bases spanning the gap. CDR1 and CDR2 from the germline V gene are SGHRS and YFSETQ. The CDR3 has 17 residues.